Listed below are T cell receptor beta chains from one sample, sequenced in a study of blood T cells in healthy people across ages. TCRdb re-analysed the 5' RACE reads in MiXCR, keeping a single row per CDR3 protein. Of hundreds of thousands of distinct CDR3 sequences detected, about 27% appear once; the ten largest clones hold under 4.5%. These same records also appear under a second study, on T cells of mothers and their children.

The specimen sequenced was blood. These receptors came from a boy aged 2 to 10 in good health. Both conserved end residues are part of each CDR3. The order of the fields is V gene, J gene, CDR3 protein.

>TRBV28|TRBJ2-7
CASSLRDRGLREQYF
>TRBV12-3/TRBV12-4|TRBJ2-5
CASSLGGRRETQYF
>TRBV5-1|TRBJ2-7
CASSLSGKHEQYF
>TRBV6-5|TRBJ1-1
CASQGGEITEAFF
>TRBV5-1|TRBJ2-1
CASSQRSYNEQFF
>TRBV24-1|TRBJ2-7
CATSGGTGKPYEQYF
>TRBV12-3/TRBV12-4|TRBJ1-2
CASNDRGDYYGYTF
>TRBV2|TRBJ2-4
CASSQLASIAKNIQYF
>TRBV3-1|TRBJ1-2
CASSHTTGLYGYTF
>TRBV9|TRBJ2-1
CASSPRLAGGVDNEQFF
>TRBV6-1|TRBJ2-7
CASSVLTGTSGHRGYEQYF
>TRBV14|TRBJ1-2
CASSPGVSYGYTF
>TRBV29-1|TRBJ2-5
CSVVSGGGETQYF
>TRBV29-1|.
CSVVNPARGYEQYF
>TRBV7-6|.
CASSPAGTWPNEQFF
>TRBV12-3/TRBV12-4|TRBJ1-5
CASSPYRTGNQPQHF
>TRBV20-1|TRBJ1-2
CSAREEVYGYTF
>TRBV12-5|TRBJ2-5
CASGSASGGQQETQYF
>TRBV7-9|.
CASSQRTSGNEQFF
>TRBV3-1|TRBJ2-5
CASRDKQETQYF
>TRBV12-3/TRBV12-4|TRBJ1-4
CASSSHRKRYEKLFF
>TRBV2|TRBJ2-2
CASSVGQGYTGELFF
>TRBV5-1|TRBJ1-2
CASSLANQDSYTF
>TRBV6-1|TRBJ1-4
CASRPRSGRDLLTNEKLFF
>TRBV6-1|TRBJ2-5
CASSPLGREEQETQYF
>TRBV7-9|TRBJ2-7
CASSSRRNEQYF
>TRBV7-2|TRBJ1-3
CASSSGAGNTIYF
>TRBV14|.
CASSPGHLGMNNEQFF
>TRBV15|TRBJ2-5
CATSRDRPGDQETQYF
>TRBV9|TRBJ1-4
CASSFRDRGEKLFF
>TRBV5-1|TRBJ2-3
CASSLIGASTDTQYF
>TRBV2|TRBJ2-3
CASSEANGPSTDTQYF
>TRBV7-2|.
CASSFLPMGGAYNEQFF
>TRBV5-1|TRBJ1-1
CASSHSGDTEAFF
>TRBV7-9|TRBJ2-1
CASSPRLAGGLNEQFF
>TRBV20-1|TRBJ2-3
CSASLGQLSDTQYF
>TRBV7-9|TRBJ2-3
CASSPRVADTQYF
>TRBV3-1|TRBJ2-3
CASSAPGLGDTQYF
>TRBV6-5|TRBJ2-1
CASSYSKLAGVVGEQFF
>TRBV4-1|.
CASSHTRLRDSRNEQFF
>TRBV27|TRBJ2-7
CASSLSAGSFYEQYF
>TRBV3-1|TRBJ1-4
CASSHPGPENEKLFF
>TRBV9|TRBJ2-2
CASSPGGRSTGELFF
>TRBV7-2|TRBJ2-1
CASSLRGAVVSYNEQFF
>TRBV6-4|TRBJ2-3
CASGGTRTRSTDTQYF
>TRBV6-5|TRBJ2-2
CASLYSATGELFF
>TRBV7-9|.
CASSLQIGYEQYF
>TRBV7-2|TRBJ2-5
CASSLLVRGGGGETQYF
>TRBV5-1|TRBJ2-6
CASSFSFSGANVLTF